This TCR beta chain was sequenced in a study of blood T cell repertoires in COVID-19. Study-level background: Samples taken during acute and convalescent COVID-19 were collected in the United States, Italy and Spain. In each case, the material was cDNA or gDNA derived from T cells, B-cell-depleted T cells, or PBMCs.

Original processing methods: It was from reference gene primer amplification that nucleated cell counts were estimated. Assay used: immunoSEQ multiplex PCR; TCRdb lists only in-frame clones, some missing. V and J calls and clone size are given by that table; D and trimming were obtained from the DNA. The sample has roughly 290,000 clones, roughly 90% seen once; the top ten hold roughly 7.3%. The germline V gene encodes CDR1 MDHEN and CDR2 SYDVKM. The CDR3 spans 18 residues. V gave up 6 bases and J gave up 1 base; unmatched junction bases: 14. Seattle patient enrollment occurred during active infection, with longitudinal follow-up thereafter.

Sequencing was done on a sample of peripheral blood. The clonotype comes from a woman aged 25 to 39 with COVID-19, enrolled during active disease. V is TRBV28 and J is TRBJ2-7; TRBD2 matches at 11 bases. The CDR3 loop reads CASSRRGEGLAGSYEQYF. As DNA, the CDR3 is TGTGCCAGCAGCCGACGGGGAGAAGGACTAGCGGGTTCCTACGAGCAGTACTTC.